One sample yielded the 9 T cell receptor beta chains listed below, sequenced in a study of spatial heterogeneity in lung cancer. These receptors lack a known antigen. The time point: sample taken at primary tumor resection. Study-wide results and caveats: Tracking of tumor mutation counts was seen in expanded intratumoral alpha and beta TCR counts.

TCRdb itself ran the 5' RACE reads through MiXCR, one entry per CDR3 protein. This table has some 9,000 distinct CDR3 sequences, roughly 5.5% appearing once. Sequenced material: lung tumor tissue, taken at surgery. The receptors originated from a female donor with early-stage non-small cell lung cancer.

This clonotype was recorded a few times. CDR3 loop: CASSLTPDTQYF. CDR3 DNA: TGTGCCAGCAGTTTGACTCCAGATACGCAGTATTTT. This chain links TRBV6-2 or TRBV6-3 with TRBJ2-3; D is unclear. The CDR3 contains 12 residues. V was clipped by 4 bases and J by 4 bases, with 6 bases between them. Germline V lookup: CDR1 MNHEY, CDR2 SVGEGT.

This clonotype is labeled medium-sized (0.01 to 0.1%). The chain carries TRBV29-1 and TRBJ1-1, with a weak D call TRBD1 (5 bases). The V gene lost 4 bases and the J gene lost 4 bases, with 13 bases spanning the gap. Germline V gives CDR1 SQVTM, CDR2 ANQGSEA. The CDR3 is made up of 13 amino acids. DNA for the CDR3: TGCAGCGTTGCCGGGGGTGGTGCCACTGAAGCTTTCTTT. Amino acid sequence: CSVAGGGATEAFF. The full variable domain, its missing parts supplied by reference TRBV29-1 and TRBJ1-1, is SAVISQKPSRDICQRGTSLTIQCQVDSQVTMMFWYRQQPGQSLTLIATANQGSEATYESGFVIDKFPISRPNLTFSTLTVSNMSPEDSSIYLCSVAGGGATEAFFGQGTRLTVV.

This clonotype has ten or more counts. The J gene is TRBJ2-3, the V gene TRBV5-1, with 9 bases that match TRBD1. Trimming cost V 6 bases and J 2 bases; bases outside gene matches: 7. The CDR3 sequence is 15 residues long. CDR1 and CDR2 from the germline V gene are SGHRS and YFSETQ. The CDR3 sequence is CASNKQGAPTDTQYF. The CDR3 DNA follows: TGCGCCAGCAACAAACAGGGGGCGCCCACAGATACGCAGTATTTT.

This clonotype was counted ten times or more. The chain is built from TRBV5-1 and TRBJ2-7; TRBD1 might be the D (5 bases). CDR3 length: 15 amino acids. The germline V gene encodes CDR1 SGHRS and CDR2 YFSETQ. V was cut by 1 base and J by 2 bases, with 13 bases left in between. The CDR3: CASSLPRQTPYEQYF. The DNA of the CDR3 is TGCGCCAGCAGCTTGCCAAGACAGACTCCCTACGAGCAGTACTTC.

This clonotype was counted ten times or more. As DNA, the CDR3 is TGTGCTAGTGGTTTGGCTTCCGGGACGGCCCTTGAAAAACTGTTTTTT. Protein product: CASGLASGTALEKLFF. This chain joins TRBV12-5 and TRBJ1-4; perhaps TRBD1 as D (5 bases). Germline CDR1 and CDR2: LGHNT and FRNRAP. V was cut by 1 base and J by 7 bases, with 16 bases left in between. CDR3 length equals 16 residues.

This clonotype occurred many times. Here the CDR3 reads CSARDWGQAEAGELFF. The CDR3 region has the DNA TGCAGTGCTAGAGATTGGGGACAGGCGGAGGCCGGGGAGCTGTTTTTT. The J gene is TRBJ2-2, the V gene TRBV20-1; TRBD1 matches 8 bases. Germline assignment: CDR1 DFQATT and CDR2 SNEGSKA (reference sequence). The junction had 9 bases not matched to a gene; V was cut back by 0 bases and J by 6 bases. The CDR3 consists of 16 residues.

The chain has TRBV2 and TRBJ2-7; the D is unclear. Germline CDR1 and CDR2: SNHLY and FYNNEI. V lost 0 bases and J 0 bases, leaving 6 bases between the germline ends. CDR3 length equals 14 residues. CDR3 nucleotides: TGTGCCAGCAGTGAAGCCCCCAACTCCTACGAGCAGTACTTC. Amino acid sequence: CASSEAPNSYEQYF.

A remark on this clonotype: This sequence may be a read error, since a much larger clone differs from it by one base. V gene TRBV29-1 combines with J gene TRBJ1-1; a possible D gene is TRBD1 (5 bases). The CDR3 runs to 11 residues. V gave up 6 bases and J gave up 1 base, with 6 bases separating them. In germline, CDR1 is SQVTM, CDR2 ANQGSEA. The CDR3 DNA reads TGCAGCGTCGGGACGAACACTGAAGCTTTCTTT. Its translation is CSVGTNTEAFF.

This clonotype was observed at least ten times. J is TRBJ1-1 and V is TRBV7-3; D perhaps matches TRBD1 (6 bases). V was clipped by 3 bases and J by 6 bases, with 20 bases between them. This CDR3 is built from 16 residues. The germline V gene has CDR1 SGHTA and CDR2 FQGTGA. This chain's CDR3 is CASSFEQGGGISEAFF. The CDR3 DNA reads TGTGCCAGCAGCTTTGAACAGGGCGGAGGGATTTCTGAAGCTTTCTTT.